One and the same sample provided the 30 T cell receptor beta chains below, sequenced in a study of blood T cell repertoires in COVID-19. The data were produced by immunoSEQ multiplex PCR, yet TCRdb's version contains in-frame clones alone and is incomplete. This sample carries some 370,000 clones, 75% to 90% of them seen once, and the ten largest clones take 5% to 6%. Sequenced input: PBMCs or T cells enriched from blood (not recorded which). The receptors here all came from a woman aged 45-65 years who had recovered from COVID-19.

A single count supports this clone. The rearrangement links TRBV27 to TRBJ2-1; 8 bases align to TRBD2. From germline, CDR1 is MNHEY and CDR2 SMNVEV (reference sequence). This CDR3 comprises 15 residues. Unmatched junction bases numbered 8, after V lost 6 bases and J lost 4 bases. This CDR3 is CASRGLAGSYNEQFF. CDR3 in DNA: TGTGCCAGCAGAGGATTAGCGGGGTCGTACAATGAGCAGTTCTTC.

The chain links TRBV7-2 to TRBJ2-3; possibly TRBD2 for D (6 bases). Trimming left V 3 bases short and J 2 bases short, with 12 bases between. CDR3 length: 15 residues. Germline CDR1 reads SGHTA; CDR2 reads FQGNSA. The CDR3 spells CASSFWGEVTDTQYF. CDR3 nucleotides: TGTGCCAGCAGCTTTTGGGGGGAGGTCACAGATACGCAGTATTTT. The whole variable domain, filled in from reference TRBV7-2 and TRBJ2-3, reads GAGVSQSPSNKVTEKGKDVELRCDPISGHTALYWYRQSLGQGLEFLIYFQGNSAPDKSGLPSDRFSAERTGGSVSTLTIQRTQQEDSAVYLCASSFWGEVTDTQYFGPGTRLTVL.

CDR3 amino acids: CASSLTTGRSSYEQYF. CDR3 coding DNA: TGCGCCAGCAGCTTGACGACAGGTAGGAGCTCCTACGAGCAGTACTTC. The chain couples TRBV5-1 to TRBJ2-7; the D gene is possibly TRBD1 (6 bases). Germline CDR1 reads SGHRS; CDR2 reads YFSETQ. The CDR3 contains 16 residues. Deletions cut 1 base from V and 0 bases from J, with 14 bases between.

V is TRBV19 and J is TRBJ2-3, with 10 bases lining up with TRBD1. The CDR3 totals 16 residues. In germline, CDR1 is LNHDA, CDR2 SQIVND (reference sequence). J was trimmed by 3 bases and V by 5 bases; bases with no gene match: 8. CDR3 bases: TGTGCCAGTAGTCGTCGACAGGGGGCCCGGACAGATACGCAGTATTTT. Translated: CASSRRQGARTDTQYF.

This chain connects TRBV10-3 to TRBJ1-2; no reliable D call. The germline gives CDR1 ENHRY, CDR2 SYGVKD. Trimming removed 0 bases from V and 6 bases from J, with 11 bases in between. This CDR3 region has 14 residues. CDR3 in DNA: TGTGCCATCAGTGAGTCGAGAAGCGGAGATGGCTACACCTTC. Translating it yields CAISESRSGDGYTF.

The rearrangement uses TRBV4-1 and TRBJ2-7; D remains unclear. Germline values: CDR1 MGHRA, CDR2 YSYEKL. The CDR3 totals 15 residues. V was clipped by 1 base and J by 2 bases, with 12 bases between them. This CDR3 is CASSQAPSQTYEQYF. The DNA for the CDR3 is TGCGCCAGCAGCCAAGCGCCTAGTCAGACCTACGAGCAGTACTTC.

This chain connects TRBV6-5 to TRBJ2-7, with a possible D match to TRBD1 (5 bases). V dropped 7 bases and J dropped 2 bases, with 15 bases sitting between them. CDR1 is MNHEY, CDR2 SVGAGI, per germline. The CDR3 is 14 amino acids. In nucleotides, the CDR3 is TGTGCCAGCAATTTACCCCCGGACACCTACGAGCAGTACTTC. Translated, it gives CASNLPPDTYEQYF.

V usage is TRBV5-4 and J usage is TRBJ2-5; possibly TRBD2 for D (5 bases). Per germline, CDR1 SGHNT and CDR2 YYREEE (reference sequence). Trimming took 1 base from V and 4 from J, leaving 8 bases between them. CDR3 length: 13 residues. Here the CDR3 reads CASSLFGGETQYF. The CDR3 DNA reads TGTGCCAGCAGCTTGTTCGGAGGAGAGACCCAGTACTTC.

V is TRBV6-2 or TRBV6-3 and J is TRBJ2-7, with D possibly matching TRBD2 (6 bases). The CDR3 totals 15 residues. Germline lookup yields CDR1 MNHEY and CDR2 SVGEGT. Trimming stripped 3 bases from V and 6 bases from J, with 18 bases between. The CDR3 DNA reads as TGTGCCAGCAGTTATATCCAGAGAGGAGGGGCCGAGCAGTACTTC. It translates to CASSYIQRGGAEQYF.

This chain connects TRBV3-1 (or the pseudogene TRBV3-2) to TRBJ1-2; TRBD1 matches at 10 bases. The CDR3 is 15 amino acids. Germline loops: CDR1 LGHDT, CDR2 YNNKEL (reference sequence). After removal of 0 bases from V and 8 bases from J, the junction contained 6 bases not matched to a gene. The CDR3 region is CASSQDRGQGNGYTF. The DNA for the CDR3 is TGTGCCAGCAGCCAAGATAGGGGACAGGGGAACGGCTACACCTTC.

The CDR3, as DNA: TGTGCCAGCAGCCCGAGGGGGTCATACAATGAGCAGTTCTTC. Protein: CASSPRGSYNEQFF. This chain joins TRBV7-3 and TRBJ2-1; tentative D call: TRBD1 (6 bases). Germline V gives CDR1 SGHTA, CDR2 FQGTGA. V lost 5 bases and J 4 bases, leaving 12 bases between the germline ends. This CDR3 region has 14 residues.

This chain links TRBV11-2 with TRBJ1-1; perhaps TRBD1 as D (5 bases). This CDR3 contains 14 residues. V dropped 11 bases and J dropped 0 bases, with 16 bases sitting between them. The germline CDR1 and CDR2 sequences are SGHAT and FQNNGV. CDR3 in DNA: TGTGCCGTTAGGACAATCCAAATGAACACTGAAGCTTTCTTT. This encodes CAVRTIQMNTEAFF.

V usage is TRBV3-1 (or the pseudogene TRBV3-2) and J usage is TRBJ2-3; 12 bases fit TRBD2. The germline V gene encodes CDR1 LGHDT and CDR2 YNNKEL (reference sequence). The CDR3 sequence is 17 residues long. V lost 5 bases and J lost 2; bases outside the gene matches: 8. The CDR3 protein is CASSSQTSGGDTDTQYF. In DNA form, the CDR3 reads TGTGCCAGCAGCTCCCAGACTAGCGGGGGAGACACAGATACGCAGTATTTT.

The chain recombines TRBV11-3 with TRBJ2-1, with 10 bases fitting TRBD2. Trimming at V came to 5 bases and at J to 4 bases, leaving 5 bases not matched to a gene. CDR3 size: 15 residues. Germline values: CDR1 SGHNT, CDR2 YENEEA. The CDR3 DNA reads as TGTGCCAGCAGCCCCTCTAGCGGGGGTTACAATGAGCAGTTCTTC. Protein: CASSPSSGGYNEQFF.

The chain recombines TRBV18 with TRBJ1-5, with TRBD1 as a possible D gene (6 bases). Germline V CDR1 and CDR2: KGHSH, LQKENI. The V end was cut by 3 bases, the J end by 6 bases, with 9 bases between. CDR3 size: 13 residues. CDR3 residues: CASSPRGSQPQHF. For the CDR3, the DNA is TGTGCCAGCTCACCCAGGGGAAGTCAGCCCCAGCATTTT.

This rearrangement joins TRBV3-1 (or the pseudogene TRBV3-2) to TRBJ1-2; TRBD1 matches at 8 bases. The V segment lost 0 bases and the J segment 8 bases; nucleotides outside the gene matches: 8. Germline V gene lookup returns CDR1 LGHDT and CDR2 YNNKEL (reference sequence). The CDR3 is 15 residues long. CDR3 sequence reads: CASSQDDGRGHGYTF. CDR3 DNA sequence: TGTGCCAGCAGCCAAGATGATGGCAGGGGGCACGGCTACACCTTC.

The chain has TRBV6-5 and TRBJ2-7, with TRBD1 matching over 9 bases. CDR1 MNHEY and CDR2 SVGAGI come from the germline V gene. V was pared by 10 bases and J by 4 bases, with 8 bases of the junction left unmatched. CDR3 size: 13 residues. The CDR3 nucleotides read TGTGCCACCAGGGGGACAGGGCAGTACGAGCAGTACTTC. Residues: CATRGTGQYEQYF.

CDR3 DNA sequence: TGTGCCAGCAGAGGGAGCTCCTATAATTCACCCCTCCACTTT. This gives the protein CASRGSSYNSPLHF. This sequence joins TRBV27 and TRBJ1-6; no clear D gene. Trimming left V 6 bases short and J 0 bases short, with 6 bases between. CDR1 is MNHEY and CDR2 is SMNVEV in the germline V gene (reference sequence). This CDR3 comprises 14 residues.

The chain has TRBV7-8 and TRBJ2-1; 16 positions agree with TRBD2. Per germline, CDR1 SGHVS and CDR2 FQNEAQ. The CDR3 has 20 residues. With V trimmed by 4 bases and J by 2 bases, 11 bases remained unmatched. The chain's CDR3 is CASSSQGLAGGPKTYNEQFF. CDR3 sequence (DNA): TGTGCCAGCAGCTCGCAGGGACTAGCGGGAGGGCCTAAGACCTACAATGAGCAGTTCTTC. Using reference TRBV7-8 and TRBJ2-1 for the parts outside the CDR3, the full variable domain is GAGVSQSPRYKVAKRGQDVALRCDPISGHVSLFWYQQALGQGPEFLTYFQNEAQLDKSGLPSDRFFAERPEGSVSTLKIQRTQQEDSAVYLCASSSQGLAGGPKTYNEQFFGPGTRLTVL.

The chain joins TRBV25-1 to TRBJ1-5; possibly TRBD1 for D (5 bases). CDR1 and CDR2 from the germline V gene are MGHDK and SYGVNS. V lost 6 bases and J lost 3, with 12 bases in between. This CDR3 is built from 14 residues. The CDR3 DNA reads TGTGCCAGCAGACCCCAGGGAATCAATCAGCCCCAGCATTTT. Its protein is CASRPQGINQPQHF.

As concerns this clone: Other DNA sequences in the sample encode the same CDR3. This chain connects TRBV5-6 to TRBJ2-1; 15 positions match TRBD2. The length of the CDR3 is 19 residues. Germline CDR1 SGHDT, CDR2 YYEEEE. Losses at the gene ends were 7 bases for V and 1 base for J; bases not matched to a gene: 12. The chain's CDR3 is CASLNRGLAGGGSYNEQFF. The CDR3 nucleotides read TGTGCCAGCCTCAACAGGGGACTAGCGGGAGGTGGGTCCTACAATGAGCAGTTCTTC.

J is TRBJ1-2 and V is TRBV19; 7 nucleotides match TRBD1. The V and J ends lost 3 bases and 3 bases, in that order; junction bases with no gene match: 10. Germline V gene data show CDR1 as LNHDA and CDR2 as SQIVND (reference sequence). The CDR3 totals 16 residues. The CDR3 sequence is CASSILGSGQHYGYTF. The DNA of the CDR3 is TGTGCCAGTAGTATCCTCGGGTCGGGACAGCACTATGGCTACACCTTC.

V and J are TRBV5-4 and TRBJ1-2; 9 bases fit TRBD1. V trimming: 1 base; J trimming: 3 bases; junction bases outside the gene matches: 4. The germline V gene encodes CDR1 SGHNT and CDR2 YYREEE (reference sequence). This CDR3 comprises 15 residues. The CDR3 sequence: CASSLNNRGHYGYTF. The CDR3 nucleotides read TGTGCCAGCAGCTTGAACAACAGGGGGCACTATGGCTACACCTTC.

The rearrangement links TRBV4-3 to TRBJ2-1, with D maybe TRBD1 (5 bases). V dropped 1 base and J dropped 6 bases, with 7 bases sitting between them. The CDR3 is made up of 13 amino acids. Germline CDR1 and CDR2: LGHNA and YSLEER. This CDR3 is CASSQGTGNEQFF. CDR3 coding DNA: TGCGCCAGCAGCCAAGGAACAGGCAATGAGCAGTTCTTC.

CDR3 sequence (DNA): TGTGCCAGCAGTACCACTTCCGACAATACAGGTGTGCTCTCTGGGGCCAACGTCCTGACTTTC. Protein sequence: CASSTTSDNTGVLSGANVLTF. V is TRBV27 and J is TRBJ2-6; TRBD1 is a possible D gene (5 bases). CDR3 length: 21 residues. The germline CDR1 and CDR2 sequences are MNHEY and SMNVEV (reference sequence). V was clipped by 5 bases and J by 0 bases, with 26 bases between them.

In this sample, this clone turned up once. The chain links TRBV27 to TRBJ1-1; 7 bases are shared with TRBD1. V was clipped by 3 bases and J by 8 bases; unmatched bases: 3. The CDR3 contains 12 residues. CDR1 and CDR2 (germline): MNHEY, SMNVEV (reference sequence). The DNA of the CDR3 is TGTGCCAGCAGTTTCCCGACAGGGGAAGCTTTCTTT. As protein: CASSFPTGEAFF.

This chain uses TRBV2 with TRBJ2-7; 8 nucleotides agree with TRBD2. The V segment lost 6 bases and the J segment 2 bases; nucleotides outside the gene matches: 9. Germline V gene sequence: CDR1 SNHLY, CDR2 FYNNEI. This CDR3 spans 15 amino acids. The CDR3 DNA sequence: TGTGCCAGCAGGGTTGTTTCGGGAGGGCCCTACGAGCAGTACTTC. Protein product: CASRVVSGGPYEQYF.

This clone was seen a few times. This rearrangement joins TRBV5-4 to TRBJ2-2, with D unclear. The V gene's germline CDR1 is SGHNT and CDR2 YYREEE (reference sequence). Trimming cost V 6 bases and J 6 bases, with 15 bases left between them. The CDR3 consists of 14 residues. The CDR3 nucleotides read TGTGCCAGCATCGACTTATCCGGAGCCGGGGAGCTGTTTTTT. Its protein product is CASIDLSGAGELFF.

This clone was seen many times. The rearrangement joins TRBV5-1 to TRBJ1-2; 7 nucleotides agree with TRBD1. CDR1 is SGHRS, CDR2 YFSETQ, per germline. This CDR3 region has 12 residues. Germline trimming cut 4 bases from V and 6 bases from J; bases unmatched to any gene: 3. The CDR3 sequence is CASSPGTDGYTF. DNA for the CDR3: TGCGCCAGCAGCCCCGGGACAGATGGCTACACCTTC.

CDR3 amino acids: CAISTTTGYNEQFF. CDR3 DNA sequence: TGTGCCATCAGTACTACAACAGGTTACAATGAGCAGTTCTTC. J is TRBJ2-1 and V is TRBV10-3; possible D gene TRBD1, 5 bases. This CDR3 spans 14 amino acids. From germline, CDR1 is ENHRY and CDR2 SYGVKD. Trimming shortened V by 5 bases and J by 4 bases, and 12 bases separated the two germline ends.